Below, 30 T cell receptor beta chains from the same sample are listed, as sequenced in a study of shared clonotypes between healthy human individuals. Clones were sequenced by immunoSEQ multiplex PCR, and TCRdb holds only the in-frame ones, with some missing. The sample includes about 1.5 million clones, roughly 96% seen only once; the top ten take approximately 1%. The sequenced material came from naive CD4+ T cells sorted from blood. As for subset: CD45RA+ positively selected. Every receptor here comes from a man aged 30 to 39 in good health.

The genes are TRBV5-4 and TRBJ2-3; D unresolved. This CDR3 spans 13 amino acids. Germline CDR1 is SGHNT and CDR2 is YYREEE (reference sequence). V lost 4 bases and J lost 5, with 11 bases in between. DNA of the CDR3: TGTGCCAGCAGCCCCCGACTGATAGATACGCAGTATTTT. Translation gives CASSPRLIDTQYF.

Note on this clone: Different DNA sequences within this sample yield the same CDR3. The V call is TRBV18, the J call TRBJ2-3; 10 bases agree with TRBD2. Trimming took 3 bases from V and 1 from J; bases not matched to a gene: 1. Germline loops: CDR1 KGHSH, CDR2 LQKENI. This CDR3 region has 15 residues. This chain's CDR3 is CASSPTSGGTDTQYF. The CDR3 DNA sequence: TGTGCCAGCTCACCTACTAGCGGGGGCACAGATACGCAGTATTTT.

This clone was detected only once. Other DNA sequences within the sample encode an identical CDR3. CDR3 nucleotide sequence: TGCGCCAGCAGCCGGGATACCTATGGCTACACCTTC. Protein sequence: CASSRDTYGYTF. The rearrangement joins TRBV5-1 to TRBJ1-2; no clear D. V dropped 4 bases and J dropped 4 bases, with 8 bases sitting between them. This CDR3 is built from 12 residues. Germline CDR1 SGHRS, CDR2 YFSETQ.

This sequence joins TRBV11-1 and TRBJ2-5; unclear D gene. There are 13 residues in the CDR3. Germline V gene lookup returns CDR1 SGHAT and CDR2 FQDESV (reference sequence). The V end was cut by 5 bases, the J end by 10 bases, with 17 bases between. Written as DNA, the CDR3 is TGTGCCAGCAGCCTCGACCCCGATCATGGCCAGTACTTC. It encodes CASSLDPDHGQYF.

The chain's CDR3 is CASSYNGNRGSYNEQFF. The CDR3 region has the DNA TGCGCCAGCAGCTACAACGGGAACAGGGGCTCCTACAATGAGCAGTTCTTC. The genes are TRBV5-1 and TRBJ2-1, with TRBD1 identical over 7 bases. The CDR3 consists of 17 residues. The germline V gene encodes CDR1 SGHRS and CDR2 YFSETQ. The V gene end was trimmed by 3 bases and the J gene end by 0 bases; junction bases not matched to a gene: 9.

This clone was picked up a small number of times. The gene calls are TRBV15 and TRBJ2-7, with 11 bases that match TRBD1. V dropped 1 base and J dropped 9; count of bases not matched to a gene: 8. Germline loops: CDR1 LNHNV, CDR2 YYDKDF (reference sequence). CDR3 length: 15 amino acids. The CDR3 DNA is TGTGCCACCAGCAGAGGGGACAGGGGGGCCGTTGGGCAGTACTTC. Translating gives CATSRGDRGAVGQYF.

The chain employs TRBV28 and TRBJ2-3; a weak D match, TRBD2 (5 bases). V was pared by 3 bases and J by 5 bases, with 21 bases between. There are 17 residues in the CDR3. Germline V gene data show CDR1 as MDHEN and CDR2 as SYDVKM. For the CDR3, the DNA is TGTGCCAGCAGTTTTAGTCACAGCGGAGTTCCAGGAGATACGCAGTATTTT. It specifies CASSFSHSGVPGDTQYF.

Worth noting for this clone: Other DNA sequences in this specimen translate into the identical CDR3. The chain links TRBV14 to TRBJ1-5; no reliable D call. The CDR3 spans 13 residues. V was trimmed by 0 bases and J by 2 bases, leaving 2 bases between them. Germline V gene sequence: CDR1 SGHDN, CDR2 FVKESK. CDR3 sequence reads: CASSQDGNQPQHF. CDR3 nucleotides: TGTGCCAGCAGCCAAGATGGCAATCAGCCCCAGCATTTT.

The chain joins TRBV5-4 to TRBJ2-3; 11 bases are shared with TRBD2. Germline V gives CDR1 SGHNT, CDR2 YYREEE (reference sequence). The CDR3 sequence is 17 residues long. V dropped 4 bases and J dropped 4; count of bases not matched to a gene: 11. As DNA, the CDR3 is TGTGCCAGCAGCCCCCGGCTAGCGGGAGGCTTGGCAGATACGCAGTATTTT. This codes for CASSPRLAGGLADTQYF.

DNA for the CDR3: TGTGCCAGTAACCGGGGTCCGCACACTAATGAAAAACTGTTTTTT. This encodes CASNRGPHTNEKLFF. The V call is TRBV19, the J call TRBJ1-4; D unclear. Germline CDR1 reads LNHDA; CDR2 reads SQIVND (reference sequence). The CDR3 length is 15 residues. The V end was cut by 7 bases, the J end by 2 bases, with 14 bases between.

Turning to this clone: Distinct nucleotide sequences in the sample also encode this CDR3. This chain connects TRBV9 to TRBJ2-3, with D uncertain. Trimming took 4 bases from V and 2 from J, leaving 2 bases between them. Germline values: CDR1 SGDLS, CDR2 YYNGEE. CDR3 size: 11 residues. DNA for the CDR3: TGTGCCAGCAGCTTCACAGATACGCAGTATTTT. The encoded protein is CASSFTDTQYF.

This clone was observed a single time. CDR3: CASSSLGRGVYSNQPQHF. Here the CDR3 DNA reads TGTGCCAGCAGTTCGCTAGGCAGGGGCGTTTATAGCAATCAGCCCCAGCATTTT. This chain connects TRBV28 to TRBJ1-5; maybe TRBD1 (6 bases). Germline assignment: CDR1 MDHEN and CDR2 SYDVKM. V was pared by 4 bases and J by 0 bases, with 19 bases between. The CDR3 has 18 amino acids.

Concerning this clone: Other DNA variants within this sample encode the same CDR3. J is TRBJ2-7 and V is TRBV30; 7 nucleotides match TRBD2. Germline V lookup: CDR1 GTSNPN, CDR2 SVGIG (reference sequence). V lost 1 base, J lost 6 bases, and 0 bases stayed unmatched. The CDR3 sequence is 11 residues long. CDR3 residues: CAWSGGGEQYF. The CDR3 coding sequence is TGTGCCTGGAGTGGGGGGGGCGAGCAGTACTTC. The whole variable domain, filled in from reference TRBV30 and TRBJ2-7, reads SQTIHQWPATLVQPVGSPLSLECTVEGTSNPNLYWYRQAAGRGLQLLFYSVGIGQISSEVPQNLSASRPQDRQFILSSKKLLLSDSGFYLCAWSGGGEQYFGPGTRLTVT.

The chain carries TRBV5-1 and TRBJ2-7; the D gene could be TRBD1 or TRBD2 (5 bases each). V was clipped by 4 bases and J by 0 bases, with 11 bases between them. CDR3 length: 14 amino acids. Germline V gene sequence: CDR1 SGHRS, CDR2 YFSETQ. For the CDR3, the DNA is TGCGCCAGCAGCACAAGGGACGGCTCCTACGAGCAGTACTTC. It specifies CASSTRDGSYEQYF.

This CDR3 reads CASSPSRAGPSGNTIYF. The CDR3 bases are TGTGCCAGCTCACCAAGTCGGGCAGGACCCTCTGGAAACACCATATATTTT. The chain couples TRBV18 to TRBJ1-3; D is undetermined. V lost 2 bases to trimming and J lost 0 bases, with 14 bases between them. Germline loops: CDR1 KGHSH, CDR2 LQKENI. This CDR3 is built from 17 residues.

This clone has a handful of counts. V and J are TRBV11-3 and TRBJ1-1, with D unclear. The germline V gene encodes CDR1 SGHNT and CDR2 YENEEA. The CDR3 is 12 amino acids. V was shortened by 0 bases and J by 7 bases, with 6 bases between the two germline ends. CDR3 DNA sequence: TGTGCCAGCAGCTTAGAACCCGGTGAAGCTTTCTTT. It codes for CASSLEPGEAFF.

For the CDR3, the DNA is TGTGCCAGCAGCCCAGAAATACCCCGGGAACTGTACGAGCAGTACTTC. It encodes CASSPEIPRELYEQYF. The chain combines TRBV5-8 with TRBJ2-7, with D perhaps TRBD2 (5 bases). The CDR3 contains 16 residues. V gave up 4 bases and J gave up 4 bases, with 21 bases separating them. Per germline, CDR1 SGHTS and CDR2 YDEGEE.

V gene TRBV5-1 combines with J gene TRBJ1-5; no firm D call. CDR1 SGHRS and CDR2 YFSETQ come from the germline V gene. This CDR3 has 16 residues. Deletions cut 0 bases from V and 0 bases from J, with 10 bases between. The CDR3 protein is CASSLVQTYSNQPQHF. The CDR3 DNA reads as TGCGCCAGCAGCTTGGTACAGACATATAGCAATCAGCCCCAGCATTTT.

J is TRBJ1-5 and V is TRBV28; D ambiguous. CDR3 size: 13 residues. Trimming took 5 bases from V and 5 from J, leaving 10 bases between them. CDR1 and CDR2 from the germline V gene are MDHEN and SYDVKM. The CDR3 is CASSGRAHQPQHF. The CDR3 coding sequence is TGTGCCAGCAGTGGTCGGGCTCATCAGCCCCAGCATTTT. Supplemented by reference TRBV28 and TRBJ1-5, the full variable domain reads DVKVTQSSRYLVKRTGEKVFLECVQDMDHENMFWYRQDPGLGLRLIYFSYDVKMKEKGDIPEGYSVSREKKERFSLILESASTNQTSMYLCASSGRAHQPQHFGDGTRLSIL.

This sequence joins TRBV25-1 and TRBJ1-2, with D perhaps TRBD1 (5 bases). V was pared by 1 base and J by 8 bases, with 11 bases between. The germline V gene encodes CDR1 MGHDK and CDR2 SYGVNS. The CDR3 spans 13 residues. The CDR3 bases are TGTGCCAGCAGTGAATTGGGGGTCGGCGGCTACACCTTC. Translated: CASSELGVGGYTF.

V is TRBV7-2 and J is TRBJ2-1; D remains ambiguous. The CDR3 extends over 13 amino acids. Trimming removed 0 bases from V and 6 bases from J, with 6 bases in between. The V gene's germline CDR1 is SGHTA and CDR2 FQGNSA. CDR3 nucleotide sequence: TGTGCCAGCAGCTTAGCCACCGGCAATGAGCAGTTCTTC. It yields the protein CASSLATGNEQFF.

The chain uses TRBV5-1 and TRBJ2-5; D unresolved. The V gene lost 0 bases and the J gene lost 1 base, with 7 bases spanning the gap. From germline, CDR1 is SGHRS and CDR2 YFSETQ. There are 14 residues in the CDR3. DNA for the CDR3: TGCGCCAGCAGCTTGGCTCAGTTCCAAGAGACCCAGTACTTC. Translated, it gives CASSLAQFQETQYF.

This clone was seen a single time. The same CDR3 is also encoded by other DNA sequences in this sample. The rearrangement joins TRBV6-6 to TRBJ2-2; 7 bases line up with TRBD1. Germline CDR1 and CDR2: MNHNY and SVGAGI (reference sequence). V shed 6 bases and J 1 base; nucleotides not matched to a gene: 5. This CDR3 is built from 15 residues. CDR3 sequence: CASSLTGLNTGELFF. The CDR3 DNA reads as TGTGCCAGCAGCTTGACAGGGTTGAACACCGGGGAGCTGTTTTTT.

The chain has TRBV18 and TRBJ2-7, with 7 bases that match TRBD1. CDR1 is KGHSH, CDR2 LQKENI, per germline. With 2 bases clipped from V and 7 bases from J, the junction kept 8 bases outside the gene matches. This CDR3 contains 14 residues. The CDR3 spells CASSPKAGGSEQYF. The CDR3, as DNA: TGTGCCAGCTCACCAAAGGCAGGGGGTTCAGAGCAGTACTTC.

The V and J genes are TRBV29-1 and TRBJ1-5; the D gene is possibly TRBD1 (5 bases). Germline V CDR1 and CDR2: SQVTM, ANQGSEA. This CDR3 is built from 13 residues. V was cut by 4 bases and J by 6 bases, with 13 bases left in between. The CDR3 DNA is TGCAGCGTTGTTTCAGGGAAAGGTCAGCCCCAGCATTTT. It translates to CSVVSGKGQPQHF.

The chain uses TRBV9 and TRBJ2-3; possibly TRBD1 for D (6 bases). The CDR3 is 15 amino acids. Trimming took 3 bases from V and 2 from J, leaving 13 bases between them. In germline, CDR1 is SGDLS, CDR2 YYNGEE. This CDR3 is CASSEGQHHTDTQYF. CDR3 in DNA: TGTGCCAGCAGCGAGGGACAACACCACACAGATACGCAGTATTTT.

V is TRBV5-1 and J is TRBJ1-5; D call uncertain. CDR1 SGHRS and CDR2 YFSETQ come from the germline V gene. The V end was cut by 2 bases, the J end by 5 bases, with 14 bases between. This CDR3 comprises 15 residues. Here the CDR3 reads CASSLGPSGDQPQHF. In DNA form, the CDR3 reads TGCGCCAGCAGCTTAGGCCCATCGGGCGATCAGCCCCAGCATTTT. The variable domain in full, completed from reference TRBV5-1 and TRBJ1-5, reads KAGVTQTPRYLIKTRGQQVTLSCSPISGHRSVSWYQQTPGQGLQFLFEYFSETQRNKGNFPGRFSGRQFSNSRSEMNVSTLELGDSALYLCASSLGPSGDQPQHFGDGTRLSIL.

The V gene is TRBV4-1, the J gene TRBJ2-7; 8 nucleotides align to TRBD2. Germline V lookup: CDR1 MGHRA, CDR2 YSYEKL. The trim removed 5 bases at V and 5 bases at J, leaving 11 bases unmatched. This CDR3 is 15 amino acids long. CDR3 bases: TGCGCCAGCAGCGCCGGGACTAGGTTTAGCGACGAGCAGTACTTC. Its translation is CASSAGTRFSDEQYF.

The rearrangement uses TRBV5-5 and TRBJ2-1; 10 nucleotides agree with TRBD1. Trimming removed 3 bases from V and 6 bases from J; junction bases left unmatched: 9. Germline loops: CDR1 SGHKS, CDR2 YYEKEE (reference sequence). The CDR3 is 16 amino acids. The CDR3 here is CASSSPGQGTFNEQFF. Here the CDR3 DNA reads TGTGCCAGCAGCTCGCCGGGACAGGGGACTTTCAATGAGCAGTTCTTC.

Notes on this clone: Other nucleotide sequences in the sample specify the same CDR3. CDR3 loop: CASSVGQGAYEQYF. The CDR3 DNA reads as TGTGCCAGCAGCGTCGGACAGGGGGCCTACGAGCAGTACTTC. V is TRBV9 and J is TRBJ2-7, with 10 bases that match TRBD1. Trimming took 2 bases from V and 2 from J; bases not matched to a gene: 1. Germline loops: CDR1 SGDLS, CDR2 YYNGEE. The CDR3 is made up of 14 amino acids.